This T cell receptor beta chain was recorded in a study of OX40 agonist ivuxolimab in advanced cancers. About the study: Partial responses were achieved by three patients, one with hepatocellular carcinoma and two with cutaneous melanoma.

The length of the CDR3 is 16 residues. The germline V gene encodes CDR1 SEHNR and CDR2 FQNEAQ (reference sequence). V was clipped by 2 bases and J by 5 bases; unmatched bases: 9. Using immunoSEQ multiplex PCR, the repertoire was profiled, and TCRdb retains in-frame clones only, with some absent. Seen here are fewer than 40,000 clones, about 80% observed once, and the top ten hold almost 10%. This clone has a handful of counts. This receptor was identified in an adult with an advanced solid tumor such as melanoma, head and neck, liver or kidney cancer. The chain carries TRBV7-9 and TRBJ2-1; 7 positions agree with TRBD1. Sequencing used CD4+ or CD8+ T cells sorted from blood, obtained in a trial of the OX40 agonist ivuxolimab. This CDR3 is CASSLNEGASHNEQFF. The CDR3 nucleotides read TGTGCCAGCAGCTTAAATGAGGGGGCTTCGCACAATGAGCAGTTCTTC.